The 13 T cell receptor beta chains presented below share a single source sample, sequenced in a study of blood T cells in healthy people across ages. Next came a second PCR, run for roughly 6 to 11 cycles, which used a sample-barcoded 5' primer along with a J-beta primer mix. TCRdb independently ran MiXCR on the 5' RACE reads; one entry per CDR3 protein. This table has fewer than 1.5 million distinct CDR3 sequences, around two fifths appearing once. The sequenced material came from blood. These receptors were obtained from a young woman in good health.

The V call is TRBV20-1, the J call TRBJ1-2; 9 bases agree with TRBD1. The CDR3 is 14 amino acids. The V gene end was trimmed by 6 bases and the J gene end by 7 bases; junction bases not matched to a gene: 12. Per germline, CDR1 DFQATT and CDR2 SNEGSKA (reference sequence). CDR3 amino acids: CSAPLQGAAGGYTF. The DNA of the CDR3 is TGCAGTGCCCCCTTACAGGGGGCGGCGGGTGGCTACACCTTC.

The chain employs TRBV6-1 and TRBJ1-1; no definite D call. Germline V lookup: CDR1 MNHNS, CDR2 SASEGT. Trimming removed 6 bases from V and 2 bases from J, with 10 bases in between. CDR3 length equals 13 residues. Here the CDR3 DNA reads TGTGCCAGCAGGGGGTTGTCAAACACTGAAGCTTTCTTT. Translation: CASRGLSNTEAFF.

The table lists this clonotype with a count of one. J is TRBJ2-5 and V is TRBV28; a weak D match, TRBD2 (6 bases). Judging by the DNA end, TRBJ2-7 fits better; the J call may be wrong. The CDR3 extends over 11 amino acids. Germline CDR1 and CDR2: MDHEN and SYDVKM. CDR3 DNA sequence: TGTGCGGCGGGTGGGGGGTACGAGCAGTACTTC. This gives the protein CAAGGGYEQYF.

The chain uses TRBV3-1 and TRBJ2-5; 7 nucleotides line up with TRBD2. Germline-derived CDR1 and CDR2 are LGHDT and YNNKEL (reference sequence). The CDR3 is made up of 13 amino acids. V lost 4 bases to trimming and J lost 7 bases; unmatched junction nucleotides: 6. The DNA for the CDR3 is TGTGCCAGCAGCCCCCGGACTAGTTGGACCCAGTACTTC. This gives the protein CASSPRTSWTQYF.

This chain links TRBV4-1 with TRBJ1-3; D remains unclear. V was shortened by 0 bases and J by 4 bases, with 10 bases between the two germline ends. Germline values: CDR1 MGHRA, CDR2 YSYEKL. This CDR3 spans 15 amino acids. CDR3 coding DNA: TGCGCCAGCAGCCAAGACCTGTCAGGCGGAAACACCATATATTTT. It codes for CASSQDLSGGNTIYF.

The gene calls are TRBV20-1 and TRBJ2-5; D ambiguous. The V gene lost 0 bases and the J gene lost 4 bases, with 9 bases spanning the gap. In germline, CDR1 is DFQATT, CDR2 SNEGSKA (reference sequence). This CDR3 has 13 amino acids. CDR3 sequence: CSARDPRRETQYF. The CDR3 bases are TGCAGTGCTAGAGATCCTAGGCGAGAGACCCAGTACTTC.

This clonotype showed up just a few times. The rearrangement joins TRBV4-1 to TRBJ1-5; a possible D gene is TRBD1 (6 bases). Germline V gene lookup returns CDR1 MGHRA and CDR2 YSYEKL. V was clipped by 0 bases and J by 7 bases, with 19 bases between them. The CDR3 totals 17 residues. CDR3 in amino acids: CASSQEGGKQGVQPQHF. The CDR3 DNA sequence: TGCGCCAGCAGCCAAGAAGGGGGTAAACAGGGAGTGCAGCCCCAGCATTTT.

This chain connects TRBV4-1 to TRBJ2-3, with D possibly matching TRBD1 (6 bases). V was trimmed by 7 bases and J by 2 bases, leaving 16 bases between them. Germline V gene data show CDR1 as MGHRA and CDR2 as YSYEKL. The CDR3 has 15 amino acids. CDR3 DNA sequence: TGCGCCAGCACCCAGGGCAGGGGCAACACAGATACGCAGTATTTT. This codes for CASTQGRGNTDTQYF.

The V and J genes are TRBV27 and TRBJ2-5; the match to TRBD2 covers 8 bases. Germline CDR1 and CDR2: MNHEY and SMNVEV (reference sequence). The CDR3 extends over 14 amino acids. V dropped 5 bases and J dropped 11; count of bases not matched to a gene: 13. As DNA, the CDR3 is TGTGCCAGCAGTGCCGGGACTAGAAGTCTACAGCAGTACTTC. This gives the protein CASSAGTRSLQQYF.

The rearrangement uses TRBV5-1 and TRBJ2-7; possibly TRBD2 for D (6 bases). Deletions cut 6 bases from V and 4 bases from J, with 17 bases between. Germline assignment: CDR1 SGHRS and CDR2 YFSETQ. There are 14 residues in the CDR3. Written as DNA, the CDR3 is TGCGCCAGCAATTGGGGTAGCGGAAATTACGAGCAGTACTTC. Translating gives CASNWGSGNYEQYF.

The CDR3 region has the DNA TGTGCCACCAGCAGAGATATGGGATTCTCCTACAATGAGCAGTTCTTC. This encodes CATSRDMGFSYNEQFF. This sequence joins TRBV15 and TRBJ2-1; D not certain. Trimming left V 0 bases short and J 0 bases short, with 9 bases between. This CDR3 region has 16 residues. Germline loops: CDR1 LNHNV, CDR2 YYDKDF (reference sequence).

This CDR3 is CASSYTLGTSQGGEQFF. The CDR3 DNA reads as TGTGCCAGCAGTTACACACTCGGGACTAGTCAGGGAGGTGAGCAGTTCTTC. V gene TRBV6-5 combines with J gene TRBJ2-1, with 8 nucleotides matching TRBD2. The CDR3 totals 17 residues. The germline V gene has CDR1 MNHEY and CDR2 SVGAGI. V lost 2 bases, J lost 9 bases, and 15 bases stayed unmatched.

This clonotype was observed a handful of times. The chain joins TRBV7-9 to TRBJ2-3; maybe TRBD1 (6 bases). Germline V gives CDR1 SEHNR, CDR2 FQNEAQ (reference sequence). V dropped 2 bases and J dropped 4 bases, with 10 bases sitting between them. This CDR3 contains 14 residues. This CDR3 is CASSLSGAADTQYF. The CDR3 bases are TGTGCCAGCAGCTTATCAGGGGCTGCAGATACGCAGTATTTT.